Listed below are T cell receptor beta chains from one sample, sequenced in a study of OX40 agonist ivuxolimab in advanced cancers. Sequencing was performed with immunoSEQ multiplex PCR; in TCRdb, only in-frame clones are kept and a portion is missing. The table lists about 86,000 clones, about 90% of them singletons. Sequenced material: CD4+ or CD8+ T cells sorted from blood, taken in a trial of the OX40 agonist ivuxolimab. Receptor source: an adult with an advanced solid tumor such as melanoma, head and neck, liver or kidney cancer. The CDR3 runs from the conserved cysteine through the conserved F or W. The D gene is left open where the match is weak. A clone size is listed for some rows: how often the clone was seen (once, few, many), or a class if it is expanded.

V gene,J gene,clone size,D gene,CDR3 protein,CDR3 DNA
TRBV29-1,TRBJ2-3,.,TRBD2,CSVLIAGGPTDTQYF,TGCAGCGTTCTTATAGCGGGAGGGCCCACAGATACGCAGTATTTT
TRBV6-5,TRBJ1-1,.,.,CASSLQGYTEAFF,TGTGCCAGCAGCCTCCAGGGGTACACTGAAGCTTTCTTT
TRBV4-2,TRBJ1-4,.,.,CASSQDFPLDRREKLFF,TGTGCCAGCAGCCAAGATTTCCCCCTTGACAGACGGGAAAAACTGTTTTTT
TRBV5-5,TRBJ2-7,.,.,CASSLGGTSSYEQYF,TGTGCCAGCAGCTTGGGTGGCACAAGCTCCTACGAGCAGTACTTC
TRBV6-1,TRBJ2-2,.,.,CASILAANTGELFF,TGTGCCAGCATATTAGCGGCGAACACCGGGGAGCTGTTTTTT
TRBV7-3,TRBJ2-3,.,TRBD2,CASSLGLAGGTDTQYF,TGTGCCAGCAGCTTGGGGCTAGCGGGAGGAACAGATACGCAGTATTTT
TRBV10-2,TRBJ1-1,.,.,CASSESYRNTEAFF,TGCGCCAGCAGTGAGTCATACCGCAACACTGAAGCTTTCTTT
TRBV30,TRBJ2-7,.,.,CAWSGEGPYEQYF,TGTGCCTGGAGTGGAGAGGGCCCCTACGAGCAGTACTTC
TRBV7-3,TRBJ1-2,.,.,CANPSGTAHNYGYTF,TGTGCCAACCCCTCGGGGACTGCTCATAACTATGGCTACACCTTC
TRBV7-8,TRBJ2-3,.,.,CASSLEGASVTQYF,TGTGCCAGCAGCTTAGAAGGGGCCTCCGTCACGCAGTATTTT
TRBV7-9,TRBJ1-2,.,TRBD1,CASRPLQGDNYGYTF,TGTGCCAGCAGGCCTTTACAGGGGGATAACTATGGCTACACCTTC
TRBV7-2,TRBJ2-3,.,.,CASSLNWRSLDTQYF,TGTGCCAGCAGCTTAAATTGGAGGAGCCTCGATACGCAGTATTTT
TRBV7-2,TRBJ2-1,once,TRBD1,CASSPVGQGSDNEQFF,TGTGCCAGCAGCCCCGTTGGACAGGGTAGCGACAATGAGCAGTTCTTC
TRBV5-4,TRBJ1-1,.,.,CASSLGRGYTEAFF,TGTGCCAGCAGTTTGGGTAGGGGTTACACTGAAGCTTTCTTT
TRBV6-5,TRBJ2-7,.,TRBD1,CASRRTGAYEQYF,TGTGCCAGCAGACGGACAGGAGCCTACGAGCAGTACTTC
TRBV27,TRBJ2-5,.,TRBD1,CASSFYRGSQETQYF,TGTGCCAGCAGTTTTTACAGGGGATCCCAAGAGACCCAGTACTTC
TRBV11-2,TRBJ2-7,.,.,CASSSGTYSYEQYF,TGTGCCAGCAGCTCAGGGACGTACTCCTACGAGCAGTACTTC
TRBV5-4,TRBJ1-1,.,TRBD1,CASSLEWTGNTFF,TGTGCCAGCAGCTTGGAATGGACAGGGAACACTTTCTTT
TRBV19,TRBJ2-3,.,.,CASSHNGAFADTQYF,TGTGCCAGTAGTCATAACGGGGCATTCGCAGATACGCAGTATTTT
TRBV7-3,TRBJ2-5,few,.,CASSLSGLNQETQYF,TGTGCCAGCAGCTTATCTGGTCTGAACCAAGAGACCCAGTACTTC
TRBV5-4,TRBJ2-7,.,TRBD1,CASSLTSGQGTYEQYF,TGTGCCAGCAGCCTGACCTCGGGACAGGGGACCTACGAGCAGTACTTC
TRBV2,TRBJ2-3,.,.,CASVQSTDTQYF,TGTGCCAGCGTTCAGAGCACAGATACGCAGTATTTT
TRBV28,TRBJ2-7,.,.,CASSLSGVLYEQYF,TGTGCCAGCAGTTTGAGCGGCGTACTCTACGAGCAGTACTTC
TRBV6-4,TRBJ2-3,.,.,CASSDGAAYTDTQYF,TGTGCCAGCAGTGACGGCGCTGCCTACACAGATACGCAGTATTTT
TRBV18,TRBJ2-5,.,.,CASSPRGSETQYF,TGTGCCAGCTCACCAAGGGGGTCAGAGACCCAGTACTTC
TRBV2,TRBJ1-5,.,TRBD1,CASRYRGGNQPQHF,TGTGCCAGCAGGTACAGGGGGGGGAATCAGCCCCAGCATTTT
TRBV27,TRBJ2-1,.,.,CASTPGLEGVGQFF,TGTGCCAGCACCCCCGGCCTGGAGGGTGTGGGGCAGTTCTTC
TRBV5-1,TRBJ2-7,.,.,CASTQSTGRPRIDEQYF,TGCGCCAGCACCCAATCTACAGGGCGTCCTCGGATCGACGAGCAGTACTTC
TRBV28,TRBJ2-3,.,TRBD1,CASSRQGAYRTDTQYF,TGTGCCAGCAGTCGACAGGGGGCGTATCGCACAGATACGCAGTATTTT
TRBV4-1,TRBJ1-5,.,.,CASSHVTSNQPQHF,TGCGCCAGCAGCCACGTTACTAGCAATCAGCCCCAGCATTTT
TRBV11-1,TRBJ2-3,once,TRBD2,CASSLVPSGTDTQYF,TGTGCCAGCAGCTTAGTTCCTAGCGGGACAGATACGCAGTATTTT
TRBV6-6,TRBJ2-7,.,.,CASSYLRPSPLYEQYF,TGTGCCAGCAGTTACTTAAGGCCTAGTCCCCTCTACGAGCAGTACTTC
TRBV27,TRBJ2-7,.,TRBD2,CASSGLAGSYEQYF,TGTGCCAGCAGCGGACTAGCGGGGTCCTACGAGCAGTACTTC
TRBV6-1,TRBJ2-1,.,TRBD2,CASSEGTSGSNEQFF,TGTGCCAGCAGTGAAGGGACTAGCGGGAGCAATGAGCAGTTCTTC
TRBV5-4,TRBJ2-5,.,.,CASSLWGATRETQYF,TGTGCCAGCAGCTTGTGGGGCGCGACTCGTGAGACCCAGTACTTC
TRBV7-6,TRBJ2-2,.,TRBD2,CASSLIAGPGTGELFF,TGTGCCAGCAGCCTTATAGCGGGTCCGGGCACCGGGGAGCTGTTTTTT
TRBV7-9,TRBJ2-1,.,.,CASSLDSSNNEQFF,TGTGCCAGCAGCTTAGATTCCAGTAACAATGAGCAGTTCTTC
TRBV11-3,TRBJ1-1,.,.,CASSLWVSNTEAFF,TGTGCCAGCAGCTTATGGGTCAGTAACACTGAAGCTTTCTTT
TRBV27,TRBJ2-1,once,TRBD2,CASSPTGTSGNYNEQFF,TGTGCCAGCAGCCCAACCGGGACTAGCGGGAACTACAATGAGCAGTTCTTC
TRBV5-6,TRBJ2-7,.,TRBD1,CASSSSDRDYEQYF,TGTGCCAGCAGTTCCTCGGACAGGGACTACGAGCAGTACTTC
TRBV11-2,TRBJ2-5,.,TRBD1,CASNAGTGGMKTQYF,TGTGCCAGCAACGCCGGGACAGGGGGCATGAAGACCCAGTACTTC
TRBV7-3,TRBJ1-6,.,TRBD1,CASSRDRSSPLHF,TGTGCCAGCAGCCGGGACAGGAGTTCACCCCTCCACTTT
TRBV27,TRBJ2-3,.,TRBD2,CASSLYGRVSDTQYF,TGTGCCAGCAGTTTATACGGGAGGGTCTCAGATACGCAGTATTTT
TRBV10-3,TRBJ1-5,once,.,CAISEGDGSNQPQHF,TGTGCCATCAGTGAAGGCGACGGTAGCAATCAGCCCCAGCATTTT
TRBV5-1,TRBJ2-7,.,TRBD2,CASSLASGSAYEQYF,TGCGCCAGCAGCTTGGCTAGCGGGAGCGCCTACGAGCAGTACTTC
TRBV5-5,TRBJ1-2,.,TRBD1,CASSLTGGVGYGYTF,TGTGCCAGCAGCTTAACAGGGGGAGTAGGGTATGGCTACACCTTC
TRBV5-1,TRBJ1-1,.,.,CASSLGGGRTEAFF,TGCGCCAGCAGCTTGGGAGGGGGGCGGACTGAAGCTTTCTTT
TRBV6-5,TRBJ1-1,.,.,CASSYWVNTEAFF,TGTGCCAGCAGTTATTGGGTGAACACTGAAGCTTTCTTT
TRBV6-6,TRBJ2-7,.,.,CASRPGTGPYEQYF,TGTGCCAGCAGACCTGGGACGGGACCCTACGAGCAGTACTTC
TRBV19,TRBJ1-1,.,TRBD1,CASWDRLENTEAFF,TGTGCCAGTTGGGACAGGCTCGAGAACACTGAAGCTTTCTTT
TRBV6-4,TRBJ2-7,.,TRBD1,CASRGQGRSSYEQYF,TGTGCCAGCAGGGGACAGGGGCGAAGCTCCTACGAGCAGTACTTC
TRBV6-5,TRBJ2-5,.,.,CASSYLGSVQETQYF,TGTGCCAGCAGTTACCTAGGGTCAGTACAAGAGACCCAGTACTTC
TRBV6-5,TRBJ1-3,.,.,CASIRDRPTGNTIYF,TGTGCCAGCATCCGAGACAGACCGACTGGAAACACCATATATTTT
TRBV5-1,TRBJ2-5,.,TRBD2,CASTAGGETQYF,TGCGCCAGCACCGCGGGGGGCGAGACCCAGTACTTC